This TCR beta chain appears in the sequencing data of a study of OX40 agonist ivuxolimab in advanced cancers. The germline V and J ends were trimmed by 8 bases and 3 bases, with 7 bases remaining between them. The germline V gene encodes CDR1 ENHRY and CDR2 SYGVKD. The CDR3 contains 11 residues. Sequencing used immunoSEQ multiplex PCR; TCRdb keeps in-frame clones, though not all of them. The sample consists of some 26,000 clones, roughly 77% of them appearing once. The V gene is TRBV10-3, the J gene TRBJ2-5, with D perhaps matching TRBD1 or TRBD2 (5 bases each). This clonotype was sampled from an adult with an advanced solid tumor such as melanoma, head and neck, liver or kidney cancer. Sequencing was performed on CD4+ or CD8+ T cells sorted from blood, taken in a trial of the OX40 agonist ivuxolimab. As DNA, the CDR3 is TGTGCCATCCTGGGGGAAGAGACCCAGTACTTC. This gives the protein CAILGEETQYF.